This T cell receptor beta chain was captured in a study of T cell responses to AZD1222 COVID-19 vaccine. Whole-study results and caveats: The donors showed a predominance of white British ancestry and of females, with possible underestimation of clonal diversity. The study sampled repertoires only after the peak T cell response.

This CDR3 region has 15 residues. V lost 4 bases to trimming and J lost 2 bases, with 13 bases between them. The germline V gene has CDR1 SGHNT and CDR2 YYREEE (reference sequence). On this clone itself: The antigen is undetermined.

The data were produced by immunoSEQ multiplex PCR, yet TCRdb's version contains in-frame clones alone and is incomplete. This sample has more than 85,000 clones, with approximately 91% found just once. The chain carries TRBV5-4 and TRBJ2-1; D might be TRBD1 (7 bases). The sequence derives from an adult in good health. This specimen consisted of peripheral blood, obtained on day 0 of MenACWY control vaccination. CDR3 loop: CASSVPGGPYNEQFF. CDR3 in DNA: TGTGCCAGCAGCGTCCCAGGGGGGCCCTACAATGAGCAGTTCTTC.